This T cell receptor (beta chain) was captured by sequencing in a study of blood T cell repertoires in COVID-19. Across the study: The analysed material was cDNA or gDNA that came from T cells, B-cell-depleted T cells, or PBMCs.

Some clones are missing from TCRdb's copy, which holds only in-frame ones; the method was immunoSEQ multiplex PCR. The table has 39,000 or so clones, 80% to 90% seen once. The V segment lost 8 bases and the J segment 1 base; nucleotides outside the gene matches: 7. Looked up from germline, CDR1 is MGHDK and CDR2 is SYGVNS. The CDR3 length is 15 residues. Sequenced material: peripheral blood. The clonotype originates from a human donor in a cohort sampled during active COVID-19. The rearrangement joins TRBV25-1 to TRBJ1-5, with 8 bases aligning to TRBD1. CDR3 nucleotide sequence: TGTGCCAGCTCGGACAGGGTAAGCAGCAATCAGCCCCAGCATTTT. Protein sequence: CASSDRVSSNQPQHF.